The T cell receptor beta chain described here comes from a study of control samples from healthy donors and cancer patients. Using immunoSEQ multiplex PCR, the repertoire was profiled, and TCRdb retains in-frame clones only, with some absent. The sample totals approximately 190,000 clones. Trimming pared 7 bases from V and 7 bases from J, leaving 14 bases between. The CDR3 is made up of 13 amino acids. Germline values: CDR1 LNHDA, CDR2 SQIVND (reference sequence). The specimen was blood. This receptor was obtained from a woman aged 25-40 years in good health. This rearrangement joins TRBV19 to TRBJ2-1; tentatively, D is TRBD1 (5 bases). The DNA for the CDR3 is TGTGCCAGTATAGGGGAAGGGCGGAATGAGCAGTTCTTC. This encodes CASIGEGRNEQFF.